This T cell receptor beta chain derives from a study of OX40 agonist ivuxolimab in advanced cancers. Study-wide context: Among those enrolled, mean age was roughly 55 years (range roughly 23 to 79) and about 81% were male. General study points: Clonal expansion by week 6 occurred in CD4+ and CD8+ blood T cells (at 0.1 to 3.0 mg/kg). Certain nonresponders additionally had low normalized T-cell clonal expansion.

The V and J ends lost 2 bases and 8 bases respectively, with 7 bases between them. The CDR3 has 12 amino acids. CDR1 and CDR2 (germline): MNHEY, SMNVEV (reference sequence). On this clone: As yet, its antigen is unknown.

TCRdb's table, derived via immunoSEQ multiplex PCR, lists solely in-frame clones and lacks some. The sample gives about 94,000 clones, 94% of which show up once; about 0.19% is in the top ten. The chain recombines TRBV27 with TRBJ2-1; either TRBD1 or TRBD2 may fit D (5 bases each). Sequencing was performed on CD4+ or CD8+ T cells sorted from blood, taken in a trial of the OX40 agonist ivuxolimab. This clonotype was sampled from an adult with an advanced solid tumor such as melanoma, head and neck, liver or kidney cancer. The CDR3 sequence is CASSLRGYEQFF. For the CDR3, the DNA is TGTGCCAGCAGTTTACGGGGCTATGAGCAGTTCTTC.